The sequence of this T cell receptor (beta chain) was determined in a study of Ad26.COV2.S vaccination and SARS-CoV-2 variants. Study overall: Ad26.COV2.S, an intramuscular injection, was given once or twice 56 days apart.

Indicated treatment: around 19 received Ad26.COV2.S at low or high dose, single or two shots; several received placebo; per-sample allocation not given. The samples were gathered on day 63 after the first injection of vaccine or placebo. CDR1 is LNHNV and CDR2 is YYDKDF in the germline V gene (reference sequence). This CDR3 region has 14 residues. V lost 0 bases and J lost 6, with 11 bases in between. Broader study findings: Reports say spike-specific CD8+ and CD4+ T cell responses covered substantial breadth after vaccination.

Measured with immunoSEQ multiplex PCR; TCRdb has only the in-frame clones, and not every one. Of some 640,000 clones in the sample, around 89% were seen once. In regard to this clone: Its antigen is not known.

This rearrangement joins TRBV15 to TRBJ2-5; no reliable D call. Sequenced here: peripheral blood, sampled in a trial of Ad26.COV2.S vaccine versus placebo. The receptor was isolated from a person aged 18-60 years who received the Ad26.COV2.S COVID-19 vaccine or a placebo. CDR3 sequence (DNA): TGTGCCACCAGCAGAGATCGGGCTAGGAAGACCCAGTACTTC. Amino acids: CATSRDRARKTQYF.